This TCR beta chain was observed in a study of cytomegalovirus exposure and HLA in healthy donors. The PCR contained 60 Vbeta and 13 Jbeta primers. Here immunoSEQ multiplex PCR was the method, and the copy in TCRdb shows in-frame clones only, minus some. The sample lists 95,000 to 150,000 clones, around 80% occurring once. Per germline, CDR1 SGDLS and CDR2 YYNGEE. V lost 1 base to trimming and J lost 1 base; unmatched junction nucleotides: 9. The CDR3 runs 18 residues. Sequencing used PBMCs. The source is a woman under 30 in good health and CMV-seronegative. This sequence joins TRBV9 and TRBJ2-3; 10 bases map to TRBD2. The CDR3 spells CASSVSSSGGARTDTQYF. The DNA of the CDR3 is TGTGCCAGCAGCGTATCCTCCAGCGGGGGGGCACGCACAGATACGCAGTATTTT.